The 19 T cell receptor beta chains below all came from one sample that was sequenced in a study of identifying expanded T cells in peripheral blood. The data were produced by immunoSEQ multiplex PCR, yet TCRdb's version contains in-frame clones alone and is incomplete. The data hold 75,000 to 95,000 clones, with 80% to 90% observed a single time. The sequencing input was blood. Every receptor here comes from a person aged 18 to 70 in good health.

The CDR3 nucleotides are TGTGCCTGGATAGGGCAGGGCACTGAAGCTTTCTTT. It yields the protein CAWIGQGTEAFF. V is TRBV30 and J is TRBJ1-1; TRBD1 is a possible D gene (5 bases). The germline gives CDR1 GTSNPN, CDR2 SVGIG (reference sequence). With 4 bases removed from V and 4 bases from J, the gap between germline ends came to 10 bases. This CDR3 is 12 amino acids long.

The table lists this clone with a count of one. CDR3 protein: CASSQEGGRGSHEQYF. In DNA form, the CDR3 reads TGCGCCAGCAGCCAAGAGGGAGGTCGGGGGAGCCACGAGCAGTACTTC. The V call is TRBV4-1, the J call TRBJ2-7, with D possibly TRBD2 on 6 matching bases. V was trimmed by 0 bases and J by 5 bases, leaving 17 bases between them. Germline V gene sequence: CDR1 MGHRA, CDR2 YSYEKL. This CDR3 has 16 amino acids.

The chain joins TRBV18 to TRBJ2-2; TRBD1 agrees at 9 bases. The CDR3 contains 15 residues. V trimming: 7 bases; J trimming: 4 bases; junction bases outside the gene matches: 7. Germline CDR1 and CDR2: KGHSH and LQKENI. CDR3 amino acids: CASYPGTGSTGELFF. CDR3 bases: TGTGCCAGCTACCCCGGGACAGGGAGCACCGGGGAGCTGTTTTTT.

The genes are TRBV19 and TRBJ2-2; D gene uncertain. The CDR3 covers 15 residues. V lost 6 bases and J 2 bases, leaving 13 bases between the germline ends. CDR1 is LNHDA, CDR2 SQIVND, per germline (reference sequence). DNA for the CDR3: TGTGCCAGTAGCATCCGGGCGATTAACACCGGGGAGCTGTTTTTT. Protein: CASSIRAINTGELFF.

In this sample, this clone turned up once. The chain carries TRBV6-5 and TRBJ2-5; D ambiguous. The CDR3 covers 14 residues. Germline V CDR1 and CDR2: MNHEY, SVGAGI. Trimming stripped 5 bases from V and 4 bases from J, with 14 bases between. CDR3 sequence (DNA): TGTGCCAGCAGTCCCCGCTGGGTAGCAGAGACCCAGTACTTC. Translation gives CASSPRWVAETQYF.

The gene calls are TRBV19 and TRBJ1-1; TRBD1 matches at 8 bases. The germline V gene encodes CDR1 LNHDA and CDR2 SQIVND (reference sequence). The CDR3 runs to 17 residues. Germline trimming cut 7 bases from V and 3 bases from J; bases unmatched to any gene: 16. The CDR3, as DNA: TGTGCCAGTATAAAGAGCTATGACAGGGGATGGGACACTGAAGCTTTCTTT. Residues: CASIKSYDRGWDTEAFF.

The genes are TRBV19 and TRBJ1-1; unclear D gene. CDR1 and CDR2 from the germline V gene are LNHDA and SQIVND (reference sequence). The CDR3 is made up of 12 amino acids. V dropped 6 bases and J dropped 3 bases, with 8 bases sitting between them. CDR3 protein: CASSLTDTEAFF. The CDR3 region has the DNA TGTGCCAGTAGCCTGACGGACACTGAAGCTTTCTTT.

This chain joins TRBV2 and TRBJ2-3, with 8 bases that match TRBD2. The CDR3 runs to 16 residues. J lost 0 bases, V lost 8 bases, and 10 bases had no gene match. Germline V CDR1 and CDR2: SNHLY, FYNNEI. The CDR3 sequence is CASGTTSGTSTDTQYF. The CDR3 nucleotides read TGTGCCAGCGGGACTACTAGCGGCACTAGCACAGATACGCAGTATTTT.

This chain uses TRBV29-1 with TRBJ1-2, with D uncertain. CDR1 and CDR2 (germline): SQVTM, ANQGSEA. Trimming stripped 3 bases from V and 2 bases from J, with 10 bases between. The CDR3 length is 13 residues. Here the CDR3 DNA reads TGCAGCGTTGAGACGGATTTAAACTATGGCTACACCTTC. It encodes CSVETDLNYGYTF.

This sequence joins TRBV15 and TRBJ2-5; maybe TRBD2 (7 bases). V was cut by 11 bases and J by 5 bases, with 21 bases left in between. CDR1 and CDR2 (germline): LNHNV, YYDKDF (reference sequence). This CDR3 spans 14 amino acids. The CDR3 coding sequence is TGTGCCTCAGGGGAGGGGGGGCCGAGTGAGACCCAGTACTTC. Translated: CASGEGGPSETQYF.

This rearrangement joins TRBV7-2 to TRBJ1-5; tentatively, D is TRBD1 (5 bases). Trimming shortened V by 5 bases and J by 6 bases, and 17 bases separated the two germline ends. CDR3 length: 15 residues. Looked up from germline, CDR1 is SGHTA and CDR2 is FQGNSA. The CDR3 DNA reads TGTGCCAGCAGCCCTAGGTGGGGACCGTTTCAGCCCCAGCATTTT. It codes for CASSPRWGPFQPQHF.

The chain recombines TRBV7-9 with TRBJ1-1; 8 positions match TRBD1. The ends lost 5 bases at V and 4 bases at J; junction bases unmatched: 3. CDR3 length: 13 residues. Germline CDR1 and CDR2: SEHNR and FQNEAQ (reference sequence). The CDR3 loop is CASSPTGGTEAFF. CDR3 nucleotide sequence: TGTGCCAGCAGCCCCACAGGGGGCACTGAAGCTTTCTTT.

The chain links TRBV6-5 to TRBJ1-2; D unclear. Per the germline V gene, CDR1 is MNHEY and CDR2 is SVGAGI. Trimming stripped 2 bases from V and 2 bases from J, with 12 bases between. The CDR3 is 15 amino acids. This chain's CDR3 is CASSYAITPNYGYTF. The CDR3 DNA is TGTGCCAGCAGTTACGCCATTACCCCGAACTATGGCTACACCTTC.

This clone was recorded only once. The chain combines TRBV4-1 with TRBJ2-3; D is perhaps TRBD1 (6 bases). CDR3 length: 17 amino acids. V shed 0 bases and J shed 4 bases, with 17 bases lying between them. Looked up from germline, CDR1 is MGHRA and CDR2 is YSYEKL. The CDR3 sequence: CASSQDKGQGLADTQYF. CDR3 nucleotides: TGCGCCAGCAGCCAAGATAAAGGGCAGGGGTTGGCAGATACGCAGTATTTT.

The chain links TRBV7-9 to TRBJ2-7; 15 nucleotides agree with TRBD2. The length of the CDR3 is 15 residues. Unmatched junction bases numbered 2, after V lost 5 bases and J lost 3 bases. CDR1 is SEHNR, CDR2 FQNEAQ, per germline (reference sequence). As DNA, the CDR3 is TGTGCCAGCAGCCTGGGACTAGCGGGGGGCTACGAGCAGTACTTC. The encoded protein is CASSLGLAGGYEQYF.

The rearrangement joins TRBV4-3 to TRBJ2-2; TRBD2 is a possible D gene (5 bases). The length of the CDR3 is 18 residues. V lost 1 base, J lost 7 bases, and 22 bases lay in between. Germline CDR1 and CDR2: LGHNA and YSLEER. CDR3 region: CASSQGSGSTTLGGELFF. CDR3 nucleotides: TGCGCCAGCAGCCAAGGGAGCGGCAGCACCACCTTGGGCGGGGAGCTGTTTTTT.

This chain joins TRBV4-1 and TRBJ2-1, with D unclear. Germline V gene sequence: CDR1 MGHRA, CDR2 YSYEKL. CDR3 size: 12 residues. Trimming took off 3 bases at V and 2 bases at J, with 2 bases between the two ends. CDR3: CASSHPYNEQFF. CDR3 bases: TGCGCCAGCAGCCACCCCTACAATGAGCAGTTCTTC.

The CDR3 reads CASSPGWPLRAYGYTF. CDR3 nucleotide sequence: TGCGCCAGCAGTCCGGGGTGGCCTCTGAGGGCTTATGGCTACACCTTC. The genes are TRBV4-1 and TRBJ1-2; no reliable D call. The CDR3 spans 16 residues. Trimming pared 6 bases from V and 5 bases from J, leaving 22 bases between. Germline CDR1 and CDR2: MGHRA and YSYEKL.

CDR3: CASSLGVSKSTDTQYF. For the CDR3, the DNA is TGTGCCAGCAGCTTAGGGGTTAGCAAGAGCACAGATACGCAGTATTTT. The chain recombines TRBV13 with TRBJ2-3; no clear D. CDR1 is PRHDT and CDR2 is FYEKMQ in the germline V gene (reference sequence). This CDR3 comprises 16 residues. Trimming removed 0 bases at V and 0 bases at J, with 10 bases between.